The 10 T cell receptor beta chains given below trace back to one sample, sequenced in a study of blood T cells in healthy people across ages. Combining a sample-barcoded 5' primer with a J-beta primer mix, a second PCR ran for roughly 6 to 12 cycles. TCRdb reprocessed the 5' RACE reads with MiXCR, giving one entry per CDR3 protein. The data show around 1,000,000 distinct CDR3 sequences, around 27% seen once. These data are also associated with another study on T cells of mothers and their children.

Sequencing was performed on blood. The receptors stem from a girl aged 2 to 10 in good health.

At least ten counts were recorded for this clonotype. V gene TRBV7-3 combines with J gene TRBJ2-1, with 8 bases aligning to TRBD2. V was pared by 3 bases and J by 8 bases, with 6 bases of the junction left unmatched. CDR1 SGHTA and CDR2 FQGTGA come from the germline V gene. This CDR3 is built from 14 residues. CDR3: CASSLIAGFDEQFF. The CDR3 DNA reads as TGTGCCAGCAGCTTGATAGCGGGGTTCGATGAGCAGTTCTTC.

The chain couples TRBV7-2 to TRBJ1-4; D not certain. V was trimmed by 5 bases and J by 8 bases, leaving 12 bases between them. There are 13 residues in the CDR3. Germline assignment: CDR1 SGHTA and CDR2 FQGNSA. In nucleotides, the CDR3 is TGTGCCAGCAGCATGGTCGAAGGAGAAAAACTGTTTTTT. It codes for CASSMVEGEKLFF. Combining the CDR3 with reference TRBV7-2 and TRBJ1-4 gives the whole variable domain GAGVSQSPSNKVTEKGKDVELRCDPISGHTALYWYRQSLGQGLEFLIYFQGNSAPDKSGLPSDRFSAERTGGSVSTLTIQRTQQEDSAVYLCASSMVEGEKLFFGSGTQLSVL.

The chain links TRBV5-1 to TRBJ2-5; 7 bases match TRBD1. The tail of the sequence fits TRBJ2-1 better, so the J call may be wrong. CDR1 is SGHRS and CDR2 is YFSETQ in the germline V gene. CDR3 length: 16 residues. The CDR3 loop is CASSLTGRGPGNEQFF. CDR3 nucleotide sequence: TGCGCCAGCAGCTTGACCGGTAGGGGGCCCGGCAATGAGCAGTTCTTC.

This chain uses TRBV27 with TRBJ2-7; D is perhaps TRBD1 (6 bases). This CDR3 has 17 residues. V lost 4 bases and J lost 2, with 21 bases in between. Germline lookup yields CDR1 MNHEY and CDR2 SMNVEV (reference sequence). The CDR3 DNA is TGTGCCAGCAGTTGGGACATGGGAACGGCGAGGACCTACGAGCAGTACTTC. Translated, it gives CASSWDMGTARTYEQYF.

The chain carries TRBV5-6 and TRBJ2-7; D is unresolved. Germline lookup yields CDR1 SGHDT and CDR2 YYEEEE. The V end lost 2 bases, the J end lost 4 bases, and 10 bases lay between the germline ends. The CDR3 is made up of 13 amino acids. The CDR3 here is CASSFFISYEQYF. For the CDR3, the DNA is TGTGCCAGCAGCTTCTTTATCTCGTACGAGCAGTACTTC.

This sequence joins TRBV6-2 or TRBV6-3 and TRBJ2-1, with D unclear. The CDR3 extends over 12 amino acids. V lost 2 bases, J lost 10 bases, and 9 bases lay in between. The germline V gene encodes CDR1 MNHEY and CDR2 SVGEGT. The CDR3 DNA reads TGTGCCAGCAGTTACCCGACAAGCGAGCAGTTCTTC. It specifies CASSYPTSEQFF.

The gene calls are TRBV12-3 or TRBV12-4 and TRBJ2-1; 11 bases align to TRBD2. The end of the DNA aligns better with TRBJ2-7, so the J call may be wrong. The CDR3 covers 15 residues. The CDR3 region is CASSDIAGGSYEQYF. CDR3 nucleotide sequence: TGTGCCAGCAGTGATATAGCGGGGGGGTCCTACGAGCAGTACTTC.

V usage is TRBV15 and J usage is TRBJ1-1; D not resolved. CDR1 and CDR2 from the germline V gene are LNHNV and YYDKDF (reference sequence). This CDR3 is built from 14 residues. V was cut by 0 bases and J by 4 bases, with 9 bases left in between. The DNA of the CDR3 is TGTGCCACCAGCAGAGATCGGCGGGGCACTGAAGCTTTCTTT. It codes for CATSRDRRGTEAFF. Using reference TRBV15 and TRBJ1-1 for the parts outside the CDR3, the full variable domain is DAMVIQNPRYQVTQFGKPVTLSCSQTLNHNVMYWYQQKSSQAPKLLFHYYDKDFNNEADTPDNFQSRRPNTSFCFLDIRSPGLGDTAMYLCATSRDRRGTEAFFGQGTRLTVV.

This clonotype was seen more than once but under ten times. The chain links TRBV7-9 to TRBJ1-4, with D tentatively TRBD1 (5 bases). This CDR3 is 13 amino acids long. CDR1 and CDR2 (germline): SEHNR, FQNEAQ (reference sequence). V lost 3 bases and J lost 8, with 10 bases in between. The CDR3 sequence is CASSFEGLEKLFF. CDR3 nucleotide sequence: TGTGCCAGCAGCTTTGAGGGGCTGGAAAAACTGTTTTTT.

CDR3 in DNA: TGCAGTGCTGAGGCCGGGGAGGGCTACACCTTC. It translates to CSAEAGEGYTF. V usage is TRBV20-1 and J usage is TRBJ1-2; D gene uncertain. Germline-derived CDR1 and CDR2 are DFQATT and SNEGSKA (reference sequence). The V end lost 5 bases, the J end lost 8 bases, and 12 bases lay between the germline ends. This CDR3 region has 11 residues.